The clone carrying this T cell receptor beta chain turned up a few times. This specimen belongs to a study of blood T cells in healthy people across ages. This CDR3 comprises 14 residues. Germline CDR1 is SGHTA and CDR2 is FQGNSA. V shed 4 bases, J shed 5 bases, and the junction held 4 bases outside the gene matches. With a J-beta primer mix and a sample-barcoded 5' primer, a second PCR ran roughly 6 to 11 cycles. TCRdb fed the 5' RACE reads into MiXCR, producing one record per CDR3 protein. The table records around 1,700,000 distinct CDR3 sequences, roughly 28% of them present only once. Specimen: blood. The rearrangement uses TRBV7-2 and TRBJ1-5; 8 nucleotides align to TRBD1. The clonotype was recovered from a woman aged 25 to 39 in good health. The CDR3 here is CASSSRQGHQPQHF. The CDR3 nucleotides read TGTGCCAGCAGCTCCCGACAGGGGCATCAGCCCCAGCATTTT.